Detailed here is one TCR beta chain. Its specificity is unknown. Expressed TCRB transcripts got sequenced, as all isolated RNA was reverse transcribed. TCRdb's copy holds only in-frame clones and misses some; the assay was immunoSEQ multiplex PCR. The sample has over 100,000 clones; less than 20% are singletons. This sample was included in a study of beta chain features in type 1 diabetes. Whole-study findings and limits: For Type 1 diabetes patients, all four CD4+ subsets carried TCRB CDR3s that were moderately but significantly shorter. High TCR expression in some cells could lead to their over-representation in cDNA sequencing.

J was trimmed by 5 bases and V by 6 bases; bases with no gene match: 6. Per the germline V gene, CDR1 is ENHRY and CDR2 is SYGVKD. The CDR3 totals 13 residues. The chain combines TRBV10-3 with TRBJ2-5; TRBD1 agrees at 7 bases. Sequenced sample: central memory CD4+ T cells from blood. This receptor was taken from a man younger than 40 with type 1 diabetes. The CDR3 sequence is CAIRRDSGETQYF. The CDR3 DNA reads as TGTGCCATCAGGAGGGACAGTGGGGAGACCCAGTACTTC.